The 31 T cell receptor beta chains in this list originate from one sample, sequenced in a study of blood T cell repertoires in COVID-19. Assay used: immunoSEQ multiplex PCR; TCRdb lists only in-frame clones, some missing. The profile shows under 110,000 clones, around 87% of them singletons. The sample consisted of peripheral blood. These receptors all stem from a woman aged 25 to 39 with acute or convalescent COVID-19.

J is TRBJ2-2 and V is TRBV6-1, with TRBD2 identical over 9 bases. Looked up from germline, CDR1 is MNHNS and CDR2 is SASEGT. The CDR3 sequence is 17 residues long. J gave up 3 bases and V 2 bases, and 7 bases lay outside the gene matches. The CDR3 protein is CASSEWGSGGYTGELFF. The CDR3 coding sequence is TGTGCCAGCAGTGAATGGGGGAGCGGGGGGTACACCGGGGAGCTGTTTTTT.

This chain joins TRBV19 and TRBJ2-1; TRBD2 is a possible D gene (6 bases). Per the germline V gene, CDR1 is LNHDA and CDR2 is SQIVND (reference sequence). V dropped 4 bases and J dropped 8 bases, with 12 bases sitting between them. The CDR3 covers 13 residues. In DNA form, the CDR3 reads TGTGCCAGTAGTACGACTAGTTGGGATGAGCAGTTCTTC. Encoded protein: CASSTTSWDEQFF.

V usage is TRBV7-9 and J usage is TRBJ1-2; a weak D match, TRBD1 (6 bases). Trimming stripped 0 bases from V and 6 bases from J, with 11 bases between. Germline V gene lookup returns CDR1 SEHNR and CDR2 FQNEAQ (reference sequence). The CDR3 covers 14 residues. The CDR3 coding sequence is TGTGCCAGCAGCTTAGCGCGGGGGGACAATGGCTACACCTTC. This translates into CASSLARGDNGYTF.

The V gene is TRBV12-3 or TRBV12-4, the J gene TRBJ2-5, with D unresolved. V was cut by 3 bases and J by 5 bases, with 4 bases left in between. This CDR3 is 11 amino acids long. CDR3: CASSFGETQYF. CDR3 DNA sequence: TGTGCCAGCAGTTTCGGGGAGACCCAGTACTTC.

The chain recombines TRBV24-1 with TRBJ1-2; 7 bases are shared with TRBD1. The CDR3 length is 13 residues. The V segment lost 5 bases and the J segment 2 bases; nucleotides outside the gene matches: 1. Looked up from germline, CDR1 is KGHDR and CDR2 is SFDVKD. In DNA, the CDR3 is TGTGCCACCAGTGGGGGACAGAACTATGGCTACACCTTC. Encoded protein: CATSGGQNYGYTF.

The chain uses TRBV7-9 and TRBJ1-3, with 8 bases matching TRBD1. In germline, CDR1 is SEHNR, CDR2 FQNEAQ (reference sequence). J was trimmed by 4 bases and V by 5 bases; bases with no gene match: 10. The CDR3 covers 16 residues. The CDR3 loop reads CASSPGGGQVGNTIYF. CDR3 DNA: TGTGCCAGCAGCCCAGGAGGGGGACAGGTCGGAAACACCATATATTTT.

V is TRBV5-1 and J is TRBJ1-3; D is uncertain. The V end lost 0 bases, the J end lost 4 bases, and 11 bases lay between the germline ends. The CDR3 runs to 15 residues. Germline V gene data show CDR1 as SGHRS and CDR2 as YFSETQ. Written as DNA, the CDR3 is TGCGCCAGCAGCTTGGCGGCGGGAACCGGAAACACCATATATTTT. Its protein product is CASSLAAGTGNTIYF.

DNA for the CDR3: TGCGCCAGCACCTCTGAAGCTGGGACAGCCTCTGAAGCTTTCTTT. This encodes CASTSEAGTASEAFF. J is TRBJ1-1 and V is TRBV5-1, with 7 bases matching TRBD1. From germline, CDR1 is SGHRS and CDR2 YFSETQ. V shed 6 bases, J shed 6 bases, and the junction held 14 bases outside the gene matches. The CDR3 length is 15 residues. The full variable domain, completed using reference TRBV5-1 and TRBJ1-1, is KAGVTQTPRYLIKTRGQQVTLSCSPISGHRSVSWYQQTPGQGLQFLFEYFSETQRNKGNFPGRFSGRQFSNSRSEMNVSTLELGDSALYLCASTSEAGTASEAFFGQGTRLTVV.

The chain carries TRBV3-1 (or the pseudogene TRBV3-2) and TRBJ2-7; 8 bases line up with TRBD1. Germline loops: CDR1 LGHDT, CDR2 YNNKEL (reference sequence). The length of the CDR3 is 15 residues. V was clipped by 1 base and J by 4 bases; unmatched bases: 6. The chain's CDR3 is CASSQVGQGSYEQYF. The CDR3 bases are TGTGCCAGCAGCCAAGTAGGACAGGGAAGTTACGAGCAGTACTTC.

The chain is built from TRBV5-1 and TRBJ2-7, with D perhaps TRBD1 (5 bases). The germline gives CDR1 SGHRS, CDR2 YFSETQ. The CDR3 consists of 13 residues. Deletions cut 4 bases from V and 5 bases from J, with 13 bases between. CDR3 bases: TGCGCCAGCAGCCTACGTCAGGACAACGAGCAGTACTTC. Translation: CASSLRQDNEQYF.

The chain employs TRBV9 and TRBJ2-7, with D possibly being TRBD2 (6 bases). V gave up 3 bases and J gave up 1 base, with 20 bases separating them. Germline V lookup: CDR1 SGDLS, CDR2 YYNGEE. The CDR3 totals 17 residues. The CDR3, as DNA: TGTGCCAGCAGCGAGTATGTAATTGGGGCGGGATCCTACGAGCAGTACTTC. Its protein product is CASSEYVIGAGSYEQYF.

The chain couples TRBV6-1 to TRBJ2-7; D call uncertain. Germline V gives CDR1 MNHNS, CDR2 SASEGT. Trimming pared 2 bases from V and 3 bases from J, leaving 5 bases between. CDR3 size: 12 residues. CDR3 sequence reads: CASSEFGYEQYF. In nucleotides, the CDR3 is TGTGCCAGCAGTGAATTCGGCTACGAGCAGTACTTC.

V usage is TRBV30 and J usage is TRBJ2-3, with 9 positions matching TRBD2. Unmatched junction bases numbered 7, after V lost 1 base and J lost 5 bases. The CDR3 extends over 15 amino acids. Germline V gene sequence: CDR1 GTSNPN, CDR2 SVGIG (reference sequence). The CDR3 spells CAWSGISGGEDTQYF. CDR3 in DNA: TGTGCCTGGAGTGGTATTAGCGGGGGCGAAGATACGCAGTATTTT.

The chain links TRBV3-1 (or the pseudogene TRBV3-2) to TRBJ1-1, with TRBD1 matching 9 bases. The CDR3 sequence is 17 residues long. V was clipped by 6 bases and J by 3 bases; unmatched bases: 14. Germline CDR1 reads LGHDT; CDR2 reads YNNKEL (reference sequence). CDR3 DNA: TGTGCCAGCAGTCTCTTTGCCCGGGACAGGGAAGACACTGAAGCTTTCTTT. This codes for CASSLFARDREDTEAFF.

The chain recombines TRBV5-6 with TRBJ2-7, with D possibly being TRBD2 (6 bases). CDR3 length equals 13 residues. V dropped 4 bases and J dropped 0 bases, with 8 bases sitting between them. CDR1 is SGHDT, CDR2 YYEEEE, per germline. The CDR3 loop is CASSPGDSYEQYF. DNA for the CDR3: TGTGCCAGCAGCCCGGGGGACTCCTACGAGCAGTACTTC.

The chain carries TRBV7-9 and TRBJ1-2, with TRBD1 identical over 8 bases. Germline V gene sequence: CDR1 SEHNR, CDR2 FQNEAQ (reference sequence). After removal of 5 bases from V and 3 bases from J, the junction contained 8 bases not matched to a gene. This CDR3 has 15 amino acids. CDR3 nucleotides: TGTGCCAGCAGCCTCCGGACAGGGATGGACTATGGCTACACCTTC. Protein: CASSLRTGMDYGYTF.

The chain has TRBV7-9 and TRBJ2-7; 7 bases are a match to TRBD1. V dropped 5 bases and J dropped 3; count of bases not matched to a gene: 16. CDR3 size: 17 residues. Germline V gene data show CDR1 as SEHNR and CDR2 as FQNEAQ (reference sequence). The CDR3 loop is CASSLPGQSSLDYEQYF. The DNA of the CDR3 is TGTGCCAGCAGCCTCCCGGGACAGTCCTCTTTGGACTACGAGCAGTACTTC.

The V gene is TRBV6-5, the J gene TRBJ2-3; no clear D gene. V was pared by 6 bases and J by 8 bases, with 12 bases between. The germline gives CDR1 MNHEY, CDR2 SVGAGI. The CDR3 is made up of 12 amino acids. The CDR3 region is CASRSPGGTQYF. CDR3 DNA: TGTGCCAGCAGGTCTCCCGGTGGTACGCAGTATTTT.

The chain couples TRBV9 to TRBJ2-7; 7 bases are shared with TRBD1. Germline loops: CDR1 SGDLS, CDR2 YYNGEE. The CDR3 spans 15 residues. V trimming: 2 bases; J trimming: 2 bases; junction bases outside the gene matches: 7. CDR3 sequence: CASSVTGDTTYEQYF. The CDR3 nucleotides read TGTGCCAGCAGCGTCACAGGGGATACGACCTACGAGCAGTACTTC.

The chain recombines TRBV19 with TRBJ1-5; 7 nucleotides agree with TRBD1. Germline loops: CDR1 LNHDA, CDR2 SQIVND (reference sequence). This CDR3 comprises 19 residues. J lost 0 bases, V lost 0 bases, and 11 bases had no gene match. The CDR3 nucleotides are TGTGCCAGTAGTATAGATGGCCCAGGGGGTGACTATAGCAATCAGCCCCAGCATTTT. Translation gives CASSIDGPGGDYSNQPQHF.

The rearrangement uses TRBV27 and TRBJ2-1, with 13 bases identical to TRBD2. Germline-derived CDR1 and CDR2 are MNHEY and SMNVEV (reference sequence). CDR3 size: 15 residues. After removal of 6 bases from V and 7 bases from J, the junction contained 6 bases not matched to a gene. The DNA for the CDR3 is TGTGCCAGCAGCCGACTAGCGGGGGGCGTGAATGAGCAGTTCTTC. As protein: CASSRLAGGVNEQFF.

CDR3 DNA: TGTGCCAGCAGCCAAACGACAGCTCTGAACACTGAAGCTTTCTTT. This sequence encodes CASSQTTALNTEAFF. V usage is TRBV4-2 and J usage is TRBJ1-1; D is perhaps TRBD1 (5 bases). Germline V gene sequence: CDR1 LGHNA, CDR2 YNFKEQ. This CDR3 has 15 amino acids. V dropped 2 bases and J dropped 0 bases, with 10 bases sitting between them.

The chain has TRBV28 and TRBJ1-1; possibly TRBD1 for D (6 bases). Germline V gene lookup returns CDR1 MDHEN and CDR2 SYDVKM. Trimming removed 2 bases at V and 1 base at J, with 11 bases between. This CDR3 is built from 15 residues. The CDR3 loop is CASSLMGQSNTEAFF. CDR3 DNA: TGTGCCAGCAGTTTAATGGGACAATCGAACACTGAAGCTTTCTTT.

The chain carries TRBV5-6 and TRBJ2-7, with D tentatively TRBD1 (6 bases). CDR1 and CDR2 (germline): SGHDT, YYEEEE. V lost 3 bases and J 8 bases, leaving 12 bases between the germline ends. This CDR3 region has 12 residues. The DNA for the CDR3 is TGTGCCAGCAGCTCCCACAGGGTTCAGCAGTACTTC. This sequence encodes CASSSHRVQQYF.

The chain recombines TRBV7-2 with TRBJ1-1; D perhaps matches TRBD1 (5 bases). The germline V and J ends were trimmed by 0 bases and 8 bases, with 16 bases remaining between them. There are 15 residues in the CDR3. Germline V gene sequence: CDR1 SGHTA, CDR2 FQGNSA. The CDR3 bases are TGTGCCAGCAGCTTAGCAGCCTCCGGAGGGGTAGAAGCTTTCTTT. It translates to CASSLAASGGVEAFF.

The chain links TRBV5-1 to TRBJ1-1, with D unclear. V was trimmed by 4 bases and J by 1 base, leaving 17 bases between them. The CDR3 contains 16 residues. Germline V gene lookup returns CDR1 SGHRS and CDR2 YFSETQ. The CDR3 here is CASSREARGRNTEAFF. DNA for the CDR3: TGCGCCAGCAGCCGGGAGGCTCGGGGAAGGAACACTGAAGCTTTCTTT.

The chain has TRBV30 and TRBJ1-2; D not resolved. The CDR3 is 13 residues long. The V gene's germline CDR1 is GTSNPN and CDR2 SVGIG (reference sequence). V shed 3 bases and J shed 10 bases, with 18 bases lying between them. The CDR3 sequence is CAWSPLVHPYYTF. In DNA form, the CDR3 reads TGTGCCTGGAGCCCACTGGTCCACCCGTACTACACCTTC.

This clone appeared a few times. J is TRBJ1-1 and V is TRBV7-2; tentatively, D is TRBD1 (5 bases). CDR1 is SGHTA, CDR2 FQGNSA, per germline. Trimming left V 2 bases short and J 8 bases short, with 15 bases between. The CDR3 extends over 14 amino acids. The CDR3 DNA is TGTGCCAGCAGCTTATCAGGGCCTAGAAGGGAAGCTTTCTTT. Its protein is CASSLSGPRREAFF.

V usage is TRBV3-1 (or the pseudogene TRBV3-2) and J usage is TRBJ2-7, with 7 positions matching TRBD2. Germline V gives CDR1 LGHDT, CDR2 YNNKEL (reference sequence). V lost 1 base and J lost 0; bases outside the gene matches: 3. The CDR3 sequence is 15 residues long. CDR3 loop: CASSQGRTSSYEQYF. The CDR3 DNA follows: TGTGCCAGCAGCCAAGGTCGGACTAGCTCCTACGAGCAGTACTTC.

The chain joins TRBV20-1 to TRBJ1-2, with 7 bases matching TRBD1. The CDR3 has 10 amino acids. V was pared by 5 bases and J by 6 bases, with 0 bases of the junction left unmatched. Germline CDR1 is DFQATT and CDR2 is SNEGSKA (reference sequence). Written as DNA, the CDR3 is TGCAGTGCTGACAGGGATGGCTACACCTTC. This codes for CSADRDGYTF.

This chain connects TRBV4-1 to TRBJ1-2, with D hard to call. The germline V gene encodes CDR1 MGHRA and CDR2 YSYEKL. V shed 4 bases and J shed 8 bases, with 14 bases lying between them. The CDR3 sequence is 13 residues long. The CDR3 spells CASSPWAGEGYTF. In DNA form, the CDR3 reads TGCGCCAGCAGCCCCTGGGCGGGAGAGGGCTACACCTTC.